These T cell receptor beta chains were read from a single sample in a study of T cells after yellow fever vaccination. Each CDR3 protein is one row after TCRdb ran MiXCR on the 5' RACE reads. The sample consists of under 550,000 distinct CDR3 sequences, about a fifth of them appearing once. The starting material was PBMCs, obtained roughly 23 days after the first yellow fever vaccination. These receptors were taken from a young man who received the YFV17D yellow fever vaccine. CDR3s include the opening cysteine and the closing phenylalanine or tryptophan. The order of the fields is clone size, D gene, V gene, J gene, CDR3 protein, CDR3 DNA. A D gene is named only where the DNA matches it firmly. Only part of the rows carry a size: once, few, many, or a class if the clone is expanded.

>once|.|TRBV29-1|TRBJ2-7
CSVAPQTVFPYEQYF
TGCAGCGTTGCCCCCCAGACAGTGTTTCCCTACGAGCAGTACTTC
>few|.|TRBV10-3|TRBJ2-4
CAISANSIAKNIQYF
TGTGCCATCAGTGCGAATTCAATAGCCAAAAACATTCAGTACTTC
>few|TRBD1|TRBV20-1|TRBJ2-3
CSAISGTGATDTQYF
TGCAGTGCTATATCCGGGACAGGGGCGACAGATACGCAGTATTTT
>.|.|TRBV6-5|TRBJ1-1
CASSYLRDTEAFF
TGTGCCAGCAGTTACCTCAGGGACACTGAAGCTTTCTTT
>.|.|TRBV19|TRBJ2-3
CASGLGSTDTQYF
TGTGCCAGTGGACTCGGGAGCACAGATACGCAGTATTTT
>.|.|TRBV13|TRBJ1-4
CASTEKDNEKLFF
TGTGCCAGCACCGAAAAGGATAATGAAAAACTGTTTTTT
>few|.|TRBV5-4|TRBJ1-2
CASSHPTGSYGYTF
TGTGCCAGCAGCCATCCTACAGGGTCCTATGGCTACACCTTC
>.|.|TRBV5-8|TRBJ1-1
CASRPGQSEAFF
TGTGCCAGCAGACCAGGACAGTCTGAGGCTTTCTTT
>.|TRBD1|TRBV6-2/TRBV6-3|TRBJ2-7
CASRAHRDRGDSEQYF
TGTGCCAGCAGGGCCCATCGGGACAGGGGGGACTCCGAGCAGTACTTC
>few|.|TRBV6-1|TRBJ1-4
CASTKMGGDEKLFF
TGTGCCAGCACCAAGATGGGGGGGGATGAAAAACTGTTTTTT
>.|TRBD1|TRBV6-1|TRBJ1-4
CASSEIPGGREKLFF
TGTGCCAGCAGTGAAATCCCAGGGGGCCGTGAAAAACTGTTTTTT
>few|TRBD1|TRBV20-1|TRBJ1-2
CSAKKGQLAAYGYTF
TGCAGTGCTAAGAAGGGACAGTTGGCGGCCTATGGCTACACCTTC
>.|.|TRBV2|TRBJ2-1
CASHPSSYNEQFF
TGTGCCAGCCACCCCAGCTCCTACAATGAGCAGTTCTTC
>.|.|TRBV7-2|TRBJ1-5
CASSLMGGGPGQPQHF
TGTGCCAGCAGCTTAATGGGGGGGGGCCCGGGTCAGCCCCAGCATTTT
>.|.|TRBV10-3|TRBJ1-5
CAISETDLGRPYSNQPQHF
TGTGCCATCAGTGAGACCGATCTAGGACGGCCCTATAGCAATCAGCCCCAGCATTTT
>few|TRBD2|TRBV15|TRBJ2-3
CATSRAGGSTDTQYF
TGTGCCACCAGCAGAGCGGGGGGTTCTACAGATACGCAGTATTTT
>.|TRBD1|TRBV29-1|TRBJ1-4
CSVGRTGGANEKLFF
TGCAGCGTCGGCAGGACAGGGGGCGCTAATGAAAAACTGTTTTTT
>.|.|TRBV28|TRBJ1-4
CASSSGRSATNEKLFF
TGTGCCAGCAGTTCGGGACGGAGTGCAACTAATGAAAAACTGTTTTTT
>many|.|TRBV6-5|TRBJ2-3
CASSYSSGTDTQYF
TGTGCCAGCAGTTACTCGTCTGGCACAGATACGCAGTATTTT
>.|.|TRBV6-2/TRBV6-3|TRBJ1-5
CASSYSGGPSGSNQPQHF
TGTGCCAGCAGTTACTCGGGCGGACCGTCGGGTAGCAATCAGCCCCAGCATTTT
>.|TRBD2|TRBV20-1|TRBJ2-4
CSASGTSGGVVKNIQYF
TGCAGTGCTTCCGGGACTAGCGGGGGGGTGGTCAAAAACATTCAGTACTTC
>many|TRBD1|TRBV6-1|TRBJ2-7
CASGVGQGALEQYF
TGTGCCAGTGGTGTCGGACAGGGGGCTCTCGAGCAGTACTTC
>few|.|TRBV20-1|TRBJ1-5
CSASNGKDQPQHF
TGCAGTGCTAGTAACGGGAAAGATCAGCCCCAGCATTTT
>few|.|TRBV19|TRBJ1-1
CASREGRRTEAFF
TGTGCCAGTAGGGAGGGTCGGAGGACTGAAGCTTTCTTT